These 29 T cell receptor beta chains were all obtained from the same sample, sequenced in a study of technical replicates of blood from a handful of donors (dated by TCRdb to 2017 to 2019). Receptors were amplified or captured by the immunoSEQ multiplex PCR assay. TCRdb mirrors the immuneACCESS table, restricted to in-frame sequences. Some clones are absent from its copies; in checked studies, under half trace to an unresolved V gene, and the reason for the others is unknown. The sample table contains around 68,000 clones; only one count was recorded for nearly 98% of them. The biggest ten clones account for 0.25% to 0.3% of the sample. The sequencing sample was made of T cells isolated from PBMCs. Receptor source: a human donor in good health.

The chain links TRBV19 to TRBJ1-1; no clear D gene. Trimming took off 5 bases at V and 6 bases at J, with 13 bases between the two ends. The CDR3 runs 13 residues. Germline CDR1 is LNHDA and CDR2 is SQIVND (reference sequence). The CDR3 DNA sequence: TGTGCCAGTAGTCCTCTACAGAGGGCTGAAGCTTTCTTT. The encoded protein is CASSPLQRAEAFF.

The chain recombines TRBV19 with TRBJ2-7, with D perhaps matching TRBD1 (5 bases). CDR1 is LNHDA, CDR2 SQIVND, per germline (reference sequence). With 5 bases removed from V and 4 bases from J, the gap between germline ends came to 12 bases. This CDR3 region has 13 residues. As DNA, the CDR3 is TGTGCCAGTAGTGCCTCCCAGGGTTACGAGCAGTACTTC. Encoded protein: CASSASQGYEQYF.

The V call is TRBV10-3, the J call TRBJ2-7, with a possible D match to TRBD2 (6 bases). The CDR3 covers 15 residues. The germline V gene encodes CDR1 ENHRY and CDR2 SYGVKD. V was pared by 0 bases and J by 5 bases, with 14 bases between. The CDR3 DNA follows: TGTGCCATCAGTGAGTCCGGAGGGAGTAGAAACGAGCAGTACTTC. As protein: CAISESGGSRNEQYF.

The V call is TRBV7-3, the J call TRBJ2-3, with TRBD2 matching 10 bases. This CDR3 region has 18 residues. From germline, CDR1 is SGHTA and CDR2 FQGTGA. The V and J ends lost 5 bases and 1 base, in that order; junction bases with no gene match: 12. CDR3 amino acids: CASSALAGDLSGTDTQYF. The DNA for the CDR3 is TGTGCCAGCAGCGCCCTAGCGGGAGATTTATCGGGCACAGATACGCAGTATTTT. The full variable domain, rest sourced from reference TRBV7-3 and TRBJ2-3, is GAGVSQTPSNKVTEKGKYVELRCDPISGHTALYWYRQSLGQGPEFLIYFQGTGAADDSGLPNDRFFAVRPEGSVSTLKIQRTERGDSAVYLCASSALAGDLSGTDTQYFGPGTRLTVL.

The rearrangement joins TRBV5-4 to TRBJ2-1; D gene ambiguous. V was trimmed by 3 bases and J by 0 bases, leaving 7 bases between them. The CDR3 covers 14 residues. Germline CDR1 and CDR2: SGHNT and YYREEE (reference sequence). The CDR3 coding sequence is TGTGCCAGCAGCTCGAGGAGCTCCTACAATGAGCAGTTCTTC. It codes for CASSSRSSYNEQFF.

This clone appeared a single time. V and J are TRBV28 and TRBJ2-5; 13 bases line up with TRBD2. The germline gives CDR1 MDHEN, CDR2 SYDVKM. V shed 6 bases, J shed 5 bases, and the junction held 12 bases outside the gene matches. The CDR3 runs to 17 residues. CDR3 DNA: TGTGCCAGCAGGTTCCCGGGACTAGCGGGAATAGGGGAGACCCAGTACTTC. This encodes CASRFPGLAGIGETQYF.

The chain employs TRBV27 and TRBJ1-1; D is possibly TRBD1 (5 bases). V lost 5 bases and J lost 1, with 8 bases in between. Germline values: CDR1 MNHEY, CDR2 SMNVEV (reference sequence). This CDR3 comprises 13 residues. DNA of the CDR3: TGTGCCAGCAGTAATACAGGGAACACTGAAGCTTTCTTT. Amino acids: CASSNTGNTEAFF.

V usage is TRBV27 and J usage is TRBJ1-2; TRBD1 agrees at 10 bases. Germline trimming cut 8 bases from V and 7 bases from J; bases unmatched to any gene: 13. Per the germline V gene, CDR1 is MNHEY and CDR2 is SMNVEV (reference sequence). The CDR3 totals 15 residues. CDR3 nucleotide sequence: TGTGCCAGCGGAAAGACAGGGGGCGCGGGGAGTGGCTACACCTTC. Encoded protein: CASGKTGGAGSGYTF.

About this clone itself: The junction and the germline gene differ at one end; a read error may be behind it. V usage is TRBV7-6 and J usage is TRBJ1-1, with D possibly being TRBD1 (6 bases). This CDR3 region has 13 residues. Germline V gene data show CDR1 as SGHVS and CDR2 as FNYEAQ. The CDR3 reads CASSQDSNTKAFF. CDR3 DNA sequence: TGTGCCAGCAGCCAGGACAGCAACACTAAAGCTTTCTTT.

The chain couples TRBV27 to TRBJ1-5; a possible D gene is TRBD1 (5 bases). The V gene's germline CDR1 is MNHEY and CDR2 SMNVEV (reference sequence). This CDR3 spans 14 amino acids. Trimming stripped 0 bases from V and 7 bases from J, with 10 bases between. CDR3 sequence (DNA): TGTGCCAGCAGTTTATCGCAGGGTTACCAGCCCCAGCATTTT. Amino acids: CASSLSQGYQPQHF.

V and J are TRBV29-1 and TRBJ2-2; maybe TRBD1 (5 bases). Trimming left V 3 bases short and J 5 bases short, with 7 bases between. This CDR3 is built from 12 residues. The V gene's germline CDR1 is SQVTM and CDR2 ANQGSEA. CDR3 DNA: TGCAGCGTTGAGGCAGGGACCGGGGAGCTGTTTTTT. Translating gives CSVEAGTGELFF.

Only one count was recorded for this clone. The V gene is TRBV29-1, the J gene TRBJ2-7, with D possibly being TRBD1 (6 bases). CDR3 length equals 12 residues. CDR1 is SQVTM, CDR2 ANQGSEA, per germline. Trimming stripped 5 bases from V and 1 base from J, with 9 bases between. CDR3 in DNA: TGCAGCGTTTTGACAGGTTCCTACGAGCAGTACTTC. Translating gives CSVLTGSYEQYF.

This chain joins TRBV27 and TRBJ1-1; tentatively, D is TRBD1 (6 bases). V lost 2 bases, J lost 1 base, and 11 bases lay in between. CDR1 and CDR2 (germline): MNHEY, SMNVEV (reference sequence). This CDR3 is built from 15 residues. The CDR3 DNA is TGTGCCAGCAGTTTAGGGGGGGGCGCGAACACTGAAGCTTTCTTT. Protein: CASSLGGGANTEAFF.

The V gene is TRBV4-1, the J gene TRBJ2-7, with 7 bases aligning to TRBD1. Germline V CDR1 and CDR2: MGHRA, YSYEKL. This CDR3 has 15 residues. The V gene end was trimmed by 0 bases and the J gene end by 2 bases; junction bases not matched to a gene: 4. CDR3 protein: CASSQERQGTYEQYF. The CDR3, as DNA: TGCGCCAGCAGCCAAGAAAGACAGGGTACCTACGAGCAGTACTTC.

This chain connects TRBV28 to TRBJ2-1; tentatively, D is TRBD1 (6 bases). The CDR3 contains 13 residues. From germline, CDR1 is MDHEN and CDR2 SYDVKM. V was pared by 1 base and J by 8 bases, with 9 bases between. CDR3 nucleotide sequence: TGTGCCAGCAGTTTATTGGGGGCACATGAGCAGTTCTTC. Translating it yields CASSLLGAHEQFF.

The genes are TRBV28 and TRBJ2-6, with D possibly TRBD2 on 5 matching bases. Germline V CDR1 and CDR2: MDHEN, SYDVKM. Trimming took off 6 bases at V and 1 base at J, with 10 bases between the two ends. The CDR3 covers 15 residues. The CDR3, as DNA: TGTGCCAGCAGCACTAGTAGATCTGGGGCCAACGTCCTGACTTTC. It codes for CASSTSRSGANVLTF.

The chain links TRBV30 to TRBJ2-2; 10 positions agree with TRBD2. There are 16 residues in the CDR3. The V segment lost 1 base and the J segment 3 bases; nucleotides outside the gene matches: 5. Germline CDR1 reads GTSNPN; CDR2 reads SVGIG (reference sequence). DNA of the CDR3: TGTGCCTGGAGTGGGGCTAGCGGGGGACACACCGGGGAGCTGTTTTTT. It is translated as CAWSGASGGHTGELFF.

The chain employs TRBV19 and TRBJ2-7; 7 nucleotides agree with TRBD2. V dropped 3 bases and J dropped 3; count of bases not matched to a gene: 14. Germline assignment: CDR1 LNHDA and CDR2 SQIVND (reference sequence). CDR3 length: 17 amino acids. CDR3 protein: CASSISFAREADYEQYF. The CDR3 coding sequence is TGTGCCAGTAGTATCAGTTTCGCCCGGGAGGCCGACTACGAGCAGTACTTC.

This sequence joins TRBV2 and TRBJ2-3, with D unclear. CDR3 length: 14 amino acids. V gave up 8 bases and J gave up 2 bases, with 14 bases separating them. In germline, CDR1 is SNHLY, CDR2 FYNNEI. The CDR3 coding sequence is TGTGCCAGCGGTCCCGAGATCCACACAGATACGCAGTATTTT. This encodes CASGPEIHTDTQYF. The full variable domain, with the rest looked up from reference TRBV2 and TRBJ2-3, is EPEVTQTPSHQVTQMGQEVILRCVPISNHLYFYWYRQILGQKVEFLVSFYNNEISEKSEIFDDQFSVERPDGSNFTLKIRSTKLEDSAMYFCASGPEIHTDTQYFGPGTRLTVL.

In the case of this clone: The junction and the germline gene differ at one end; a read error may be behind it. The chain employs TRBV30 and TRBJ2-1; D is undetermined. This CDR3 is 14 amino acids long. Germline CDR1 and CDR2: GTSNPN and SVGIG (reference sequence). The CDR3 sequence: CAWSGGHSNNEQFF. The CDR3 nucleotides are TGTGCCTGGAGTGGAGGTCACTCCAACAATGAGCAGTTCTTC.

The chain has TRBV7-3 and TRBJ2-1, with a weak D call TRBD2 (5 bases). This CDR3 comprises 14 residues. The germline gives CDR1 SGHTA, CDR2 FQGTGA. The ends were cut back, 1 base at V and 9 bases at J, with 13 bases in the middle. This CDR3 reads CASSLNVGAGEQFF. The CDR3 region has the DNA TGTGCCAGCAGCTTAAATGTGGGAGCAGGTGAGCAGTTCTTC.

The chain has TRBV5-4 and TRBJ2-7, with a weak D call TRBD1 (5 bases). The CDR3 is 15 residues long. The germline V gene has CDR1 SGHNT and CDR2 YYREEE (reference sequence). Deletions cut 0 bases from V and 0 bases from J, with 10 bases between. CDR3 DNA: TGTGCCAGCAGCTTGGACAGGTCAAGCTCCTACGAGCAGTACTTC. As protein: CASSLDRSSSYEQYF. Combining the CDR3 with reference TRBV5-4 and TRBJ2-7 gives the whole variable domain ETGVTQSPTHLIKTRGQQVTLRCSSQSGHNTVSWYQQALGQGPQFIFQYYREEENGRGNFPPRFSGLQFPNYSSELNVNALELDDSALYLCASSLDRSSSYEQYFGPGTRLTVT.

J is TRBJ2-5 and V is TRBV5-8; 9 bases match TRBD2. The CDR3 sequence is 16 residues long. V dropped 0 bases and J dropped 5; count of bases not matched to a gene: 8. CDR1 and CDR2 from the germline V gene are SGHTS and YDEGEE. DNA of the CDR3: TGTGCCAGCAGCTTGGGAGCGGGAGGATTCGGGGAGACCCAGTACTTC. Protein: CASSLGAGGFGETQYF. Combining the CDR3 with reference TRBV5-8 and TRBJ2-5 gives the whole variable domain EAGVTQSPTHLIKTRGQQATLRCSPISGHTSVYWYQQALGLGLQFLLWYDEGEERNRGNFPPRFSGRQFPNYSSELNVNALELEDSALYLCASSLGAGGFGETQYFGPGTRLLVL.

The V gene is TRBV23-1, the J gene TRBJ1-2; weak D call: TRBD1 (5 bases). TRBV23-1 is labeled an ORF, and its function is uncertain. V was cut by 3 bases and J by 6 bases, with 17 bases left in between. The CDR3 covers 15 residues. CDR3 amino acids: CASSQKGQGNDGYTF. CDR3 bases: TGCGCCAGCAGTCAGAAGGGGCAGGGCAACGATGGCTACACCTTC.

The V gene is TRBV6-1, the J gene TRBJ1-4; TRBD1 matches at 10 bases. CDR1 is MNHNS and CDR2 is SASEGT in the germline V gene. The CDR3 is 16 amino acids. V was pared by 4 bases and J by 4 bases, with 6 bases of the junction left unmatched. The CDR3: CASSGQGAPGNEKLFF. The CDR3 region has the DNA TGTGCCAGCAGTGGACAGGGGGCGCCGGGTAATGAAAAACTGTTTTTT.

The V gene is TRBV30, the J gene TRBJ2-3; D may be TRBD1 (5 bases). The CDR3 is 16 amino acids. Trimming shortened V by 0 bases and J by 2 bases, and 15 bases separated the two germline ends. CDR1 and CDR2 (germline): GTSNPN, SVGIG (reference sequence). CDR3 in DNA: TGTGCCTGGAGTGTAGGGGCTGGGGCCGTCACAGATACGCAGTATTTT. Residues: CAWSVGAGAVTDTQYF.

CDR3 in DNA: TGCGCCAGCAGCCCTGGGACAGGCCTTAACGAGCAGTACTTC. This translates into CASSPGTGLNEQYF. This sequence joins TRBV5-1 and TRBJ2-7, with TRBD1 identical over 8 bases. Germline V gene lookup returns CDR1 SGHRS and CDR2 YFSETQ. This CDR3 is 14 amino acids long. V lost 4 bases and J lost 5; bases outside the gene matches: 8.

V is TRBV30 and J is TRBJ2-7; the D gene is possibly TRBD1 (5 bases). Germline V gene data show CDR1 as GTSNPN and CDR2 as SVGIG (reference sequence). Trimming pared 0 bases from V and 5 bases from J, leaving 11 bases between. The CDR3 is made up of 13 amino acids. CDR3 sequence reads: CAWSVSGINEQYF. The CDR3 DNA is TGTGCCTGGAGTGTTTCAGGGATCAACGAGCAGTACTTC.

The J gene is TRBJ1-1, the V gene TRBV9, with D unresolved. The CDR3 is made up of 12 amino acids. The V gene's germline CDR1 is SGDLS and CDR2 YYNGEE. Trimming removed 3 bases from V and 6 bases from J, with 9 bases in between. Here the CDR3 reads CASSASSAEAFF. CDR3 coding DNA: TGTGCCAGCAGCGCCTCCTCCGCTGAAGCTTTCTTT.